The 27 T cell receptor beta chains reported below all come from one sample, sequenced in a study of shared T cell receptors in the human thymus (dated by TCRdb to about 2021). Receptor libraries were prepared by the immunoSEQ multiplex PCR assay. The clones in this table, taken by TCRdb from immuneACCESS, are in-frame only. Not every clone is retained; where verified, under half of the shortfall comes from an unresolved V gene, and the cause of the rest is unknown. Across this sample there are hundreds of thousands of clones, with 70% to 90% seen only once. Of the sample, 0.0095% to 0.013% is held by the ten largest clones. These records were also assigned to another study, of human thymus T cells.

Sequenced input: thymocytes. The receptors were sampled from a boy under two years old with a congenital heart defect. Donor details come from another sample of the same person, matched by shared clones.

V and J are TRBV27 and TRBJ2-2; weak D call: TRBD1 (5 bases). Germline CDR1 reads MNHEY; CDR2 reads SMNVEV (reference sequence). V lost 5 bases to trimming and J lost 3 bases, with 10 bases between them. CDR3 size: 14 residues. The CDR3 here is CASSPLGDTGELFF. CDR3 coding DNA: TGTGCCAGCAGTCCTCTAGGGGACACCGGGGAGCTGTTTTTT.

V gene TRBV7-9 combines with J gene TRBJ2-1; no clear D gene. The CDR3 consists of 13 residues. Germline V gives CDR1 SEHNR, CDR2 FQNEAQ (reference sequence). The germline V and J ends were trimmed by 0 bases and 7 bases, with 7 bases remaining between them. The CDR3 spells CASSLAPGNEQFF. The CDR3 DNA reads TGTGCCAGCAGCTTAGCACCAGGTAATGAGCAGTTCTTC.

The chain recombines TRBV5-5 with TRBJ2-1; D uncertain. Germline V gives CDR1 SGHKS, CDR2 YYEKEE (reference sequence). The V end was cut by 1 base, the J end by 3 bases, with 8 bases between. The CDR3 totals 14 residues. The CDR3 sequence is CASSLLHDYNEQFF. In DNA, the CDR3 is TGTGCCAGCAGCTTGTTACATGACTACAATGAGCAGTTCTTC.

A single count supports this clone. V gene TRBV27 combines with J gene TRBJ2-7; 8 nucleotides align to TRBD2. Trimming removed 5 bases from V and 0 bases from J; junction bases left unmatched: 12. CDR1 and CDR2 from the germline V gene are MNHEY and SMNVEV (reference sequence). The CDR3 length is 17 residues. The CDR3 reads CASSPPRTSINSYEQYF. The DNA of the CDR3 is TGTGCCAGCAGTCCCCCCAGGACTAGCATAAACTCCTACGAGCAGTACTTC.

The gene calls are TRBV11-1 and TRBJ2-5, with 8 bases that match TRBD2. Germline lookup yields CDR1 SGHAT and CDR2 FQDESV (reference sequence). The trim removed 5 bases at V and 5 bases at J, leaving 7 bases unmatched. The CDR3 length is 14 residues. The CDR3 sequence is CASSQLAALETQYF. The DNA of the CDR3 is TGTGCCAGCAGCCAACTAGCGGCCTTGGAGACCCAGTACTTC. The variable domain in full, with the rest retrieved from reference TRBV11-1 and TRBJ2-5, is EAEVAQSPRYKITEKSQAVAFWCDPISGHATLYWYRQILGQGPELLVQFQDESVVDDSQLPKDRFSAERLKGVDSTLKIQPAELGDSAMYLCASSQLAALETQYFGPGTRLLVL.

The chain uses TRBV7-8 and TRBJ2-6; 7 bases map to TRBD2. V was pared by 5 bases and J by 4 bases, with 8 bases of the junction left unmatched. The CDR3 has 16 residues. Germline loops: CDR1 SGHVS, CDR2 FQNEAQ. The CDR3 sequence: CASSVWEGSGANVLTF. DNA of the CDR3: TGTGCCAGCAGCGTATGGGAGGGGAGCGGGGCCAACGTCCTGACTTTC.

The chain joins TRBV6-6 to TRBJ2-2, with a weak D call TRBD2 (7 bases). With 6 bases removed from V and 6 bases from J, the gap between germline ends came to 14 bases. CDR1 and CDR2 (germline): MNHNY, SVGAGI (reference sequence). The CDR3 consists of 14 residues. Here the CDR3 DNA reads TGTGCCAGCAGCGACCGGGGGGCGTCCGGGGAGCTGTTTTTT. Translation gives CASSDRGASGELFF.

In this sample, this clone turned up a few times. This chain uses TRBV7-2 with TRBJ1-1; D unresolved. The germline V gene encodes CDR1 SGHTA and CDR2 FQGNSA. The V end lost 1 base, the J end lost 2 bases, and 11 bases lay between the germline ends. The length of the CDR3 is 15 residues. The CDR3 is CASSLDPGLNTEAFF. Here the CDR3 DNA reads TGTGCCAGCAGCTTAGATCCAGGCCTCAACACTGAAGCTTTCTTT.

The chain joins TRBV19 to TRBJ1-2; 8 positions match TRBD1. J gave up 5 bases and V 2 bases, and 19 bases lay outside the gene matches. Germline lookup yields CDR1 LNHDA and CDR2 SQIVND (reference sequence). This CDR3 has 19 amino acids. The DNA of the CDR3 is TGTGCCAGTAGTATAAGAGCTCGACAGGGGTGGCCTGTACGGTATGGCTACACCTTC. This translates into CASSIRARQGWPVRYGYTF.

The chain couples TRBV4-2 to TRBJ2-5; 9 bases line up with TRBD2. J was trimmed by 11 bases and V by 2 bases; bases with no gene match: 15. The CDR3 is made up of 16 amino acids. Germline-derived CDR1 and CDR2 are LGHNA and YNFKEQ. The CDR3 protein is CASSQKGAGGPFGQYF. The CDR3 nucleotides are TGTGCCAGCAGCCAAAAAGGGGCGGGAGGGCCGTTCGGGCAGTACTTC.

V and J are TRBV30 and TRBJ1-4, with TRBD1 identical over 7 bases. Germline V gene sequence: CDR1 GTSNPN, CDR2 SVGIG (reference sequence). V shed 7 bases and J 0 bases; nucleotides not matched to a gene: 11. CDR3 length: 16 amino acids. The CDR3 coding sequence is TGTGCCTCGACAGGGAAGGGGTATGCAACTAATGAAAAACTGTTTTTT. Encoded protein: CASTGKGYATNEKLFF.

The chain links TRBV11-2 to TRBJ2-7; TRBD2 agrees at 7 bases. From germline, CDR1 is SGHAT and CDR2 FQNNGV. V shed 2 bases, J shed 4 bases, and the junction held 8 bases outside the gene matches. This CDR3 contains 15 residues. CDR3 coding DNA: TGTGCCAGCAGCTTATCCGCGGGAGCCCGTTACGAGCAGTACTTC. It codes for CASSLSAGARYEQYF.

The chain has TRBV4-2 and TRBJ1-1; D not resolved. Trimming removed 4 bases at V and 0 bases at J, with 15 bases between. Germline lookup yields CDR1 LGHNA and CDR2 YNFKEQ. The CDR3 contains 16 residues. CDR3 coding DNA: TGTGCCAGCAGCCTTGAAGGATACAGTCTGAACACTGAAGCTTTCTTT. It translates to CASSLEGYSLNTEAFF.

This chain connects TRBV25-1 to TRBJ1-1, with D tentatively TRBD1 (5 bases). Per germline, CDR1 MGHDK and CDR2 SYGVNS. The CDR3 length is 13 residues. The V and J ends lost 3 bases and 8 bases respectively, with 13 bases between them. In DNA form, the CDR3 reads TGTGCCAGCAGTGACGAAGTGGGGCGAGAAGCTTTCTTT. Its translation is CASSDEVGREAFF.

This clone was recorded once. This chain uses TRBV5-8 with TRBJ2-1, with TRBD2 matching over 7 bases. V shed 3 bases, J shed 0 bases, and the junction held 3 bases outside the gene matches. Germline CDR1 reads SGHTS; CDR2 reads YDEGEE. This CDR3 spans 15 amino acids. This chain's CDR3 is CASSSGGSSYNEQFF. The CDR3 DNA reads TGTGCCAGCAGCTCTGGCGGGAGCTCCTACAATGAGCAGTTCTTC.

This clone was seen more than once but under ten times. V usage is TRBV18 and J usage is TRBJ1-3, with 7 bases identical to TRBD1. The J segment lost 2 bases and the V segment lost 3 bases, leaving 4 bases of the junction unmatched. CDR3 length equals 15 residues. Germline V gene data show CDR1 as KGHSH and CDR2 as LQKENI. The CDR3 bases are TGTGCCAGCTCACCCCAGGGGGTAGCTGGAAACACCATATATTTT. It translates to CASSPQGVAGNTIYF. The complete variable domain, with remaining parts taken from reference TRBV18 and TRBJ1-3, reads NAGVMQNPRHLVRRRGQEARLRCSPMKGHSHVYWYRQLPEEGLKFMVYLQKENIIDESGMPKERFSAEFPKEGPSILRIQQVVRGDSAAYFCASSPQGVAGNTIYFGEGSWLTVV.

The chain uses TRBV7-2 and TRBJ2-7; TRBD1 is a possible D gene (5 bases). CDR1 SGHTA and CDR2 FQGNSA come from the germline V gene. V gave up 4 bases and J gave up 6 bases, with 10 bases separating them. The CDR3 extends over 12 amino acids. CDR3 sequence reads: CASSCQGAEQYF. CDR3 in DNA: TGTGCCAGCAGCTGCCAGGGTGCCGAGCAGTACTTC.

The chain employs TRBV11-2 and TRBJ1-1, with 8 bases aligning to TRBD1. Germline V gives CDR1 SGHAT, CDR2 FQNNGV. The ends lost 6 bases at V and 11 bases at J; junction bases unmatched: 5. The CDR3 runs to 11 residues. The chain's CDR3 is CASSRQGRAFF. For the CDR3, the DNA is TGTGCCAGCAGTCGACAGGGGCGGGCTTTCTTT. The full variable domain, completed using reference TRBV11-2 and TRBJ1-1, is EAGVAQSPRYKIIEKRQSVAFWCNPISGHATLYWYQQILGQGPKLLIQFQNNGVVDDSQLPKDRFSAERLKGVDSTLKIQPAKLEDSAVYLCASSRQGRAFFGQGTRLTVV.

The chain has TRBV7-3 and TRBJ2-7, with 8 positions matching TRBD1. V trimming: 4 bases; J trimming: 3 bases; junction bases outside the gene matches: 2. Per the germline V gene, CDR1 is SGHTA and CDR2 is FQGTGA. The CDR3 totals 13 residues. In DNA, the CDR3 is TGTGCCAGCAGCTCCGACAGGGGCTACGAGCAGTACTTC. It specifies CASSSDRGYEQYF.

The CDR3 region has the DNA TGTGCCAGCAGCTTAGCTGCGGGGGGGAGCCACGAGCAGTACTTC. Residues: CASSLAAGGSHEQYF. This sequence joins TRBV7-9 and TRBJ2-7; 9 positions match TRBD2. Germline assignment: CDR1 SEHNR and CDR2 FQNEAQ (reference sequence). V was pared by 0 bases and J by 5 bases, with 5 bases of the junction left unmatched. CDR3 length equals 15 residues.

This clone showed up just once. This rearrangement joins TRBV7-6 to TRBJ2-3, with 10 bases matching TRBD2. The CDR3 totals 16 residues. The V and J ends lost 3 bases and 1 base, in that order; junction bases with no gene match: 4. The germline V gene encodes CDR1 SGHVS and CDR2 FNYEAQ. Here the CDR3 reads CASSFSGRRGTDTQYF. Here the CDR3 DNA reads TGTGCCAGCAGCTTTAGCGGGAGGCGGGGCACAGATACGCAGTATTTT.

The CDR3 protein is CASSQLAGGYNEQFF. CDR3 DNA: TGCGCCAGCAGCCAGCTAGCGGGCGGGTACAATGAGCAGTTCTTC. This sequence joins TRBV4-1 and TRBJ2-1; the match to TRBD2 covers 8 bases. J gave up 4 bases and V 3 bases, and 5 bases lay outside the gene matches. Germline V gives CDR1 MGHRA, CDR2 YSYEKL. The CDR3 has 15 amino acids.

The J gene is TRBJ2-3, the V gene TRBV2, with a tentative D call TRBD2 (6 bases). The V end was cut by 6 bases, the J end by 0 bases, with 10 bases between. CDR1 and CDR2 (germline): SNHLY, FYNNEI. This CDR3 is 14 amino acids long. The CDR3 sequence: CASRSRDSTDTQYF. The CDR3 region has the DNA TGTGCCAGCAGGTCGCGGGATAGCACAGATACGCAGTATTTT.

The CDR3 spells CASSLSSGGSYEQYF. The CDR3 coding sequence is TGCGCCAGCAGCCTCTCCTCGGGAGGGTCCTACGAGCAGTACTTC. The J gene is TRBJ2-7, the V gene TRBV4-1, with 8 bases aligning to TRBD2. J was trimmed by 1 base and V by 4 bases; bases with no gene match: 6. The CDR3 has 15 residues. Germline V lookup: CDR1 MGHRA, CDR2 YSYEKL.

This chain joins TRBV11-1 and TRBJ1-2; 10 bases map to TRBD1. Germline CDR1 is SGHAT and CDR2 is FQDESV (reference sequence). The ends lost 5 bases at V and 6 bases at J; junction bases unmatched: 3. The CDR3 sequence is 13 residues long. CDR3: CASSPGQGHGYTF. CDR3 nucleotide sequence: TGTGCCAGCAGCCCGGGACAGGGGCATGGCTACACCTTC. The variable domain in full, with the rest retrieved from reference TRBV11-1 and TRBJ1-2, is EAEVAQSPRYKITEKSQAVAFWCDPISGHATLYWYRQILGQGPELLVQFQDESVVDDSQLPKDRFSAERLKGVDSTLKIQPAELGDSAMYLCASSPGQGHGYTFGSGTRLTVV.

The V and J genes are TRBV10-3 and TRBJ2-1, with D perhaps TRBD1 (6 bases). The germline V gene has CDR1 ENHRY and CDR2 SYGVKD. This CDR3 has 14 residues. Trimming cost V 10 bases and J 8 bases, with 21 bases left between them. For the CDR3, the DNA is TGTGCCACCGCCTCGGCAGGGGATAGTGATGAGCAGTTCTTC. Translated, it gives CATASAGDSDEQFF.

The V gene is TRBV28, the J gene TRBJ2-1, with 9 nucleotides matching TRBD1. Trimming took 5 bases from V and 9 from J; bases not matched to a gene: 8. This CDR3 comprises 14 residues. Germline loops: CDR1 MDHEN, CDR2 SYDVKM. CDR3 loop: CASSPGQGGGEQFF. The DNA for the CDR3 is TGTGCCAGCAGTCCGGGACAGGGCGGAGGTGAGCAGTTCTTC.